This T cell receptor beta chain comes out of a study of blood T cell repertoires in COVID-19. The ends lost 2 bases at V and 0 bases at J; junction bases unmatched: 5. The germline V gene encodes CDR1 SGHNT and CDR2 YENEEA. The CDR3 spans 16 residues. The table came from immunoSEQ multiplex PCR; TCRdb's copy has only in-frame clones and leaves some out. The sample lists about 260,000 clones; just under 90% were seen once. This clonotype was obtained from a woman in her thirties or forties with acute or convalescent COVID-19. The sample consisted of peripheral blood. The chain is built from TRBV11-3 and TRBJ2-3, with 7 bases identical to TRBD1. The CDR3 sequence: CASSLSGTESTDTQYF. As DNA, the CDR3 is TGTGCCAGCAGCTTATCCGGGACAGAAAGCACAGATACGCAGTATTTT.